This entry describes one T cell receptor beta chain. These data originate in a study of cytomegalovirus exposure and HLA in healthy donors. Study summary: It was reported in a later analysis that the same platform had been used for the 100 to 150 validation repertoires as for the approximately 730 first-cohort repertoires.

The donors were in the approximately 120-subject validation cohort, distinct from the 666-subject first cohort. Assay used: immunoSEQ multiplex PCR; TCRdb lists only in-frame clones, some missing. Here the sample spans under 200,000 clones, roughly nine tenths being singletons. Unmatched junction bases numbered 11, after V lost 5 bases and J lost 4 bases. The length of the CDR3 is 17 residues. Germline CDR1 is SGHTA and CDR2 is FQGNSA. V is TRBV7-2 and J is TRBJ2-5; 12 bases fit TRBD1. Sequencing was performed on PBMCs. The sequence derives from a woman aged 18-29 years in good health and CMV-seropositive. As DNA, the CDR3 is TGTGCCAGCAGCCTAGAACTAGCGGGACAGGGGGCAGAGACCCAGTACTTC. Protein sequence: CASSLELAGQGAETQYF.